The T cell receptor beta chain under discussion was sequenced for a study of T cells in Graves' hyperthyroidism and ophthalmopathy. This clonotype was seen only a few times. The CDR3 has 14 amino acids. Germline values: CDR1 SGDLS, CDR2 YYNGEE. Trimming at V came to 4 bases and at J to 7 bases, leaving 9 bases not matched to a gene. The source material, RNA transcripts, was used to amplify TCR beta CDR3 regions. Primed by the HTBI set, a first-round RT-PCR was run on the TCR CDR3. Each CDR3 protein is one row after TCRdb ran MiXCR on the multiplex PCR reads. The sample holds approximately 630,000 distinct CDR3 sequences, around 15% seen once.

This sequence was found in a woman under 40 with Graves' hyperthyroidism. This chain connects TRBV9 to TRBJ1-1, with 8 bases lining up with TRBD1. Source material: blood. CDR3: CASSFTGGGGEAFF. The CDR3 bases are TGTGCCAGCAGCTTCACAGGGGGTGGAGGTGAAGCTTTCTTT.